This passage covers 5 T cell receptor beta chains from one sample sequenced in a study of cytomegalovirus exposure and HLA in healthy donors (dated by TCRdb to 2016 to 2017). Libraries were prepared through the immunoSEQ multiplex PCR assay. The multiplex PCR relied on a mix of 60 forward primers for TCR Vbeta segments and 13 reverse primers for TCR Jbeta segments. TCRdb mirrors the immuneACCESS table, restricted to in-frame sequences. Some clones are absent from its copies; in checked studies, under half trace to an unresolved V gene, and the reason for the others is unknown. Present in this sample are 100,000 or so clones, about 81% of which were seen just once. The ten largest clones capture approximately 1.5% of the sample. The sequenced sample consisted of PBMCs. Receptors were obtained from a man aged 35-49 years in good health and CMV-seronegative.

The chain couples TRBV19 to TRBJ1-2, with 7 bases matching TRBD1. The CDR3 sequence is 13 residues long. V was pared by 8 bases and J by 0 bases, with 3 bases of the junction left unmatched. Germline assignment: CDR1 LNHDA and CDR2 SQIVND (reference sequence). This CDR3 reads CASLGTANYGYTF. In nucleotides, the CDR3 is TGTGCCAGTCTAGGGACAGCTAACTATGGCTACACCTTC.

The chain couples TRBV6-6 to TRBJ2-1, with TRBD2 identical over 14 bases. V trimming: 0 bases; J trimming: 7 bases; junction bases outside the gene matches: 2. The germline CDR1 and CDR2 sequences are MNHNY and SVGAGI (reference sequence). The CDR3 spans 16 residues. The CDR3 protein is CASSYSTSGGANEQFF. The CDR3 region has the DNA TGTGCCAGCAGTTACTCGACTAGCGGGGGGGCAAATGAGCAGTTCTTC.

The chain combines TRBV6-1 with TRBJ1-5, with a tentative D call TRBD1 (5 bases). This CDR3 spans 15 amino acids. The germline gives CDR1 MNHNS, CDR2 SASEGT. V lost 4 bases and J 7 bases, leaving 17 bases between the germline ends. The CDR3 region has the DNA TGTGCCAGCAGTGCGGCCCCTGGGGGGAGGCAGCCCCAGCATTTT. The encoded protein is CASSAAPGGRQPQHF.

This chain joins TRBV9 and TRBJ2-3; TRBD2 aligns across 13 bases. This CDR3 region has 16 residues. Trimming removed 4 bases from V and 4 bases from J; junction bases left unmatched: 6. The germline gives CDR1 SGDLS, CDR2 YYNGEE. DNA of the CDR3: TGTGCCAGCAGCCCCTGGACTAGCGGGGGTTCAGATACGCAGTATTTT. Encoded protein: CASSPWTSGGSDTQYF. The variable domain in full, with the rest retrieved from reference TRBV9 and TRBJ2-3, is DSGVTQTPKHLITATGQRVTLRCSPRSGDLSVYWYQQSLDQGLQFLIQYYNGEERAKGNILERFSAQQFPDLHSELNLSSLELGDSALYFCASSPWTSGGSDTQYFGPGTRLTVL.

J is TRBJ2-7 and V is TRBV6-5; the D gene is possibly TRBD2 (5 bases). V was clipped by 8 bases and J by 3 bases, with 14 bases between them. Germline values: CDR1 MNHEY, CDR2 SVGAGI. The CDR3 loop spans 13 amino acids. CDR3 nucleotides: TGTGCCAGCGGAGCCGACCGGGGCTACGAGCAGTACTTC. The encoded protein is CASGADRGYEQYF.